This passage covers 4 T cell receptor beta chains from one sample sequenced in a study of blood T cell repertoires in COVID-19. This table comes from immunoSEQ multiplex PCR, and its TCRdb copy is limited to in-frame clones, with some not included. The repertoire includes about 200,000 clones, about 86% of them detected once, and approximately 7.9% sits in the top ten. The sequencing input was PBMCs or T cells enriched from blood (not recorded which). These TCRs come from a man aged 35-49 years who had recovered from COVID-19.

The CDR3 DNA follows: TGTGCCAGTAGTATAGTAGGGACCCGCGGGGTCCAGCCCCAGCATTTT. It specifies CASSIVGTRGVQPQHF. This sequence joins TRBV19 and TRBJ1-5, with D possibly being TRBD1 (5 bases). This CDR3 is 16 amino acids long. Germline loops: CDR1 LNHDA, CDR2 SQIVND (reference sequence). V shed 1 base and J shed 7 bases, with 17 bases lying between them.

The V call is TRBV10-2, the J call TRBJ1-4; 7 bases agree with TRBD1. V lost 3 bases and J lost 0; bases outside the gene matches: 7. The CDR3 contains 17 residues. Looked up from germline, CDR1 is WSHSY and CDR2 is SAAADI. CDR3 residues: CASSERQGAATNEKLFF. CDR3 nucleotides: TGCGCCAGCAGTGAACGACAGGGCGCAGCAACTAATGAAAAACTGTTTTTT.

This chain uses TRBV10-3 with TRBJ2-7; D remains ambiguous. The CDR3 runs 15 residues. Germline V gene lookup returns CDR1 ENHRY and CDR2 SYGVKD. The V gene lost 3 bases and the J gene lost 0 bases, with 12 bases spanning the gap. The CDR3 protein is CAISDRVASSYEQYF. The CDR3 DNA reads as TGTGCCATCAGTGATCGGGTGGCCAGCTCCTACGAGCAGTACTTC.

The V gene is TRBV15, the J gene TRBJ1-2, with 10 bases fitting TRBD1. V gave up 0 bases and J gave up 8 bases; unmatched junction bases: 9. The CDR3 totals 16 residues. Germline V lookup: CDR1 LNHNV, CDR2 YYDKDF (reference sequence). The CDR3 loop is CATSRDPGQGFEGYTF. The DNA of the CDR3 is TGTGCCACCAGCAGAGATCCGGGACAGGGGTTCGAGGGCTACACCTTC.